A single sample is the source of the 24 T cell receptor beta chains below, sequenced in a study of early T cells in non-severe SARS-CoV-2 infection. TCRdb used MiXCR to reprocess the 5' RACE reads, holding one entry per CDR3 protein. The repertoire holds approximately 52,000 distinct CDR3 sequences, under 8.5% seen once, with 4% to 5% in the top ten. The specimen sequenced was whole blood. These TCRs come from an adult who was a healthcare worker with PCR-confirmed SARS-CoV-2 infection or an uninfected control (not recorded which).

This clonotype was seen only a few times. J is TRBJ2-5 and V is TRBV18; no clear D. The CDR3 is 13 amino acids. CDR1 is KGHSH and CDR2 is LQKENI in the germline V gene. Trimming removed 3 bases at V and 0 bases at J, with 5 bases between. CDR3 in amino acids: CASSPGYQETQYF. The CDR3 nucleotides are TGTGCCAGCTCACCTGGGTACCAAGAGACCCAGTACTTC.

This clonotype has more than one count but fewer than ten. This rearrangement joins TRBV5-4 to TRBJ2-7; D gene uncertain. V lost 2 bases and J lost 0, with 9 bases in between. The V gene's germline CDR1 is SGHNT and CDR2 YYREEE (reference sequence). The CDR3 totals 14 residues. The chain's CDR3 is CASSFRVSSYEQYF. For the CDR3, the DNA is TGTGCCAGCAGCTTTAGAGTCAGCTCCTACGAGCAGTACTTC.

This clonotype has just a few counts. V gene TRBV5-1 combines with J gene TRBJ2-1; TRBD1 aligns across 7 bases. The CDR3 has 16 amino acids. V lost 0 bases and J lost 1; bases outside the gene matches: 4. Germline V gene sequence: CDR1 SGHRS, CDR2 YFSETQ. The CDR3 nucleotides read TGCGCCAGCAGCTTGGCTAGGGGGCTATCCTACAATGAGCAGTTCTTC. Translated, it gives CASSLARGLSYNEQFF.

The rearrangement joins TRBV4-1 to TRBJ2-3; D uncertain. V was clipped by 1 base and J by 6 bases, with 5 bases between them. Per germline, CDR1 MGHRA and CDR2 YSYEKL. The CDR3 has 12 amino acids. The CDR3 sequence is CASSQGSDTQYF. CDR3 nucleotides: TGCGCCAGCAGCCAAGGTTCGGATACGCAGTATTTT.

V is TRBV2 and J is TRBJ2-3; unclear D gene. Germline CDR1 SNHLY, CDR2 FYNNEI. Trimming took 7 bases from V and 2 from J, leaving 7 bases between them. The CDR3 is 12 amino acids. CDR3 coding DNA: TGTGCCAGCACGGAGAACACAGATACGCAGTATTTT. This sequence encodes CASTENTDTQYF.

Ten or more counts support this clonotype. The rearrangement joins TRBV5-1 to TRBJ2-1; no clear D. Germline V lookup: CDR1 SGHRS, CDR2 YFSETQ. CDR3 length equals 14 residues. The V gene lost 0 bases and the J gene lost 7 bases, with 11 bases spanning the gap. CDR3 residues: CASSLDLESNEQFF. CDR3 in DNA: TGCGCCAGCAGCTTGGATCTAGAATCAAATGAGCAGTTCTTC.

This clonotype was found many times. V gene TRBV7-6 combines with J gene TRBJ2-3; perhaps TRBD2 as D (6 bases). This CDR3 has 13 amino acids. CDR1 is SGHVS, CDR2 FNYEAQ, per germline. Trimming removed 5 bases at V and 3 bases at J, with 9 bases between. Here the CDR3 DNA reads TGTGCCAGCAGCAATGGGGGGACAGATACGCAGTATTTT. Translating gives CASSNGGTDTQYF.

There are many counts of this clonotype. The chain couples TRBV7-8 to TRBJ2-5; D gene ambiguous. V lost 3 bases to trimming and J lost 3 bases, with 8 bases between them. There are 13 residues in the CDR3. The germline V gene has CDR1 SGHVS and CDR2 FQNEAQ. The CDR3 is CASSFGREETQYF. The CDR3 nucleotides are TGTGCCAGCAGCTTCGGACGGGAAGAGACCCAGTACTTC.

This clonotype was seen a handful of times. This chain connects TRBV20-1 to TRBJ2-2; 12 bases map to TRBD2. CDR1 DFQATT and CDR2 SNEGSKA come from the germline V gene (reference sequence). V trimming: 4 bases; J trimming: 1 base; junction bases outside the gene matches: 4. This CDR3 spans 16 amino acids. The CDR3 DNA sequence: TGCAGTGCTAAAAAGACTAGCGGGAGGAACACCGGGGAGCTGTTTTTT. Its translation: CSAKKTSGRNTGELFF.

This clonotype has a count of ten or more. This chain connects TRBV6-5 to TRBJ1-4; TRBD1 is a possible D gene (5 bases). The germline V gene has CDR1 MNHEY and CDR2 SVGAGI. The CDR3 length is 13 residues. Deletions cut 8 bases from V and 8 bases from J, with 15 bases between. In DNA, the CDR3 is TGTGCCAGCTGTAGGGGACGAAGGGAAAAACTGTTTTTT. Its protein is CASCRGRREKLFF.

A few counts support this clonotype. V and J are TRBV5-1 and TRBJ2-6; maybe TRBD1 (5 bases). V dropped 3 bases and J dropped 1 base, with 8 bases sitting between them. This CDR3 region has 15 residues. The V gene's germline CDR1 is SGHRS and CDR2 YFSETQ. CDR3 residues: CASSSRGSGANVLTF. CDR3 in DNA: TGCGCCAGCAGCTCAAGGGGTTCTGGGGCCAACGTCCTGACTTTC.

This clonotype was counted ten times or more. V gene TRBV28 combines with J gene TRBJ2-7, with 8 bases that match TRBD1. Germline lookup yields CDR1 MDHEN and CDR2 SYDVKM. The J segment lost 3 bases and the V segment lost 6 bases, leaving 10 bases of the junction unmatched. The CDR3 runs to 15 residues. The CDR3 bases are TGTGCCAGCAGGGACAGGGCCAACAATGACTACGAGCAGTACTTC. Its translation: CASRDRANNDYEQYF.

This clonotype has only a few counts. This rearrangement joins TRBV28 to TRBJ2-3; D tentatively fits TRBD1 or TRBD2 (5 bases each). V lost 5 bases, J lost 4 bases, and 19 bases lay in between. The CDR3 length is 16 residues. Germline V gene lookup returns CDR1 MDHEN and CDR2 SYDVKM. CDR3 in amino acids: CASSVPRRGGADTQYF. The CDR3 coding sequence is TGTGCCAGCAGTGTACCCCGCCGTGGGGGAGCAGATACGCAGTATTTT.

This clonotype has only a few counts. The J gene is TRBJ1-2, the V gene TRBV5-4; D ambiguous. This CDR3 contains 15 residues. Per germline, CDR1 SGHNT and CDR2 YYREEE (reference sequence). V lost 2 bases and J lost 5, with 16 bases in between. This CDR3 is CASSFGQERGYGYTF. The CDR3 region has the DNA TGTGCCAGCAGCTTTGGGCAGGAACGTGGGTATGGCTACACCTTC.

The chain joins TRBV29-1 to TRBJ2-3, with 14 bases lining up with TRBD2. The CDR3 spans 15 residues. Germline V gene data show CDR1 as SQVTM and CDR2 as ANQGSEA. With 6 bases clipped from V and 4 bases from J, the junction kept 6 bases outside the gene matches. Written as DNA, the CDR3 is TGCAGCGTGGCACCGGGACTAGCGGGAGCAGATACGCAGTATTTT. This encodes CSVAPGLAGADTQYF.

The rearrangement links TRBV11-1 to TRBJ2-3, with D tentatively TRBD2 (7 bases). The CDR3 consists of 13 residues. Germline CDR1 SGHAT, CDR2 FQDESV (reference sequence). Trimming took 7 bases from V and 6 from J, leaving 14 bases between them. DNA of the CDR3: TGTGCCAGCACCCGGGGGGCGGTGGATACGCAGTATTTT. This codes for CASTRGAVDTQYF.

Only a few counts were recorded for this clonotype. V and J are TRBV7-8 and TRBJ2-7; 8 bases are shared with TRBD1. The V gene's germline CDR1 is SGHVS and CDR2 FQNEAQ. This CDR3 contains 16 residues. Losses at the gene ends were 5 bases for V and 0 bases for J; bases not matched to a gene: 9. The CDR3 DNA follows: TGTGCCAGCAGCCCTACCACCGGGACAGGCTCCTACGAGCAGTACTTC. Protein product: CASSPTTGTGSYEQYF.

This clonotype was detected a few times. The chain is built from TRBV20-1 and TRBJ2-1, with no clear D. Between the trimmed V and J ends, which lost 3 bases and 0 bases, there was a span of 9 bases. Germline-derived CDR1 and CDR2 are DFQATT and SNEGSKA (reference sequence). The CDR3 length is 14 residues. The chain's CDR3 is CSASGKGSYNEQFF. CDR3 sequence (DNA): TGCAGTGCTAGCGGAAAGGGCTCCTACAATGAGCAGTTCTTC.

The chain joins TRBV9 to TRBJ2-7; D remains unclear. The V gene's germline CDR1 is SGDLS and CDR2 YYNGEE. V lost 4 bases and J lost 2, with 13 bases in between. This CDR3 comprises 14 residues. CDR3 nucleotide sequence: TGTGCCAGCAGCATGACGGACCCTCCCTACGAGCAGTACTTC. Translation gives CASSMTDPPYEQYF.

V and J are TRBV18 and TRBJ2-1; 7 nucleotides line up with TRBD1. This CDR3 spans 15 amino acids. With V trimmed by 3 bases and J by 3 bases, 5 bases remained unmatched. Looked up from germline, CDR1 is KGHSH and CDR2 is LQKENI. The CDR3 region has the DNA TGTGCCAGCTCACCGATAGGGGACAGCTACAATGAGCAGTTCTTC. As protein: CASSPIGDSYNEQFF. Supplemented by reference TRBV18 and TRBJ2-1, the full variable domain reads NAGVMQNPRHLVRRRGQEARLRCSPMKGHSHVYWYRQLPEEGLKFMVYLQKENIIDESGMPKERFSAEFPKEGPSILRIQQVVRGDSAAYFCASSPIGDSYNEQFFGPGTRLTVL.

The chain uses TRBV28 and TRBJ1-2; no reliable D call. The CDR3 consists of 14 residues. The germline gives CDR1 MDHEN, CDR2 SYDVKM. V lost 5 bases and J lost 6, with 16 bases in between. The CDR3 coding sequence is TGTGCCAGCAGTCCTCTCCGGACGGGAGATGGCTACACCTTC. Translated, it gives CASSPLRTGDGYTF.

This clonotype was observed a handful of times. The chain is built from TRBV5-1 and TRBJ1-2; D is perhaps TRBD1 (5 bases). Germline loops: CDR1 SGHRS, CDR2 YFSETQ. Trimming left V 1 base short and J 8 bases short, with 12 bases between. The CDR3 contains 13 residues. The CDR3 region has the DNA TGCGCCAGCAGCTTGAGGGGATCGGGCGGCTACACCTTC. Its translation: CASSLRGSGGYTF.

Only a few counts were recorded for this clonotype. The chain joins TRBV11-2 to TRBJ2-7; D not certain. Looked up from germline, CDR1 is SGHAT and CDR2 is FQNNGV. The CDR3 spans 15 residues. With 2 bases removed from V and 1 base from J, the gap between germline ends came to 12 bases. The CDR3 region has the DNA TGTGCCAGCAGCTTAATGAAAGTGGGGTCCTACGAGCAGTACTTC. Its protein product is CASSLMKVGSYEQYF. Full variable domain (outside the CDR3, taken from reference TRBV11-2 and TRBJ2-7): EAGVAQSPRYKIIEKRQSVAFWCNPISGHATLYWYQQILGQGPKLLIQFQNNGVVDDSQLPKDRFSAERLKGVDSTLKIQPAKLEDSAVYLCASSLMKVGSYEQYFGPGTRLTVT.

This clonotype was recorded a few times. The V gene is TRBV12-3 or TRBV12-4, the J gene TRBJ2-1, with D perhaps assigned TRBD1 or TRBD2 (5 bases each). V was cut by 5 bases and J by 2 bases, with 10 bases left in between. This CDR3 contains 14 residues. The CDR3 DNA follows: TGTGCCAGCAGTGTGACGGGACCCTACAATGAGCAGTTCTTC. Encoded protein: CASSVTGPYNEQFF.